These 6 T cell receptor beta chains share one sample of origin, sequenced in a study of control samples from healthy donors and cancer patients. Clones were read by immunoSEQ multiplex PCR, and TCRdb kept only the in-frame ones, dropping some. The top ten hold roughly 8.7% of the sample, which has 100,000 to 150,000 clones, about 91% seen once. The sample comprised blood. The receptors shown here come from a man aged 18 to 30 in good health.

This chain uses TRBV7-9 with TRBJ2-1, with D uncertain. This CDR3 comprises 13 residues. Per the germline V gene, CDR1 is SEHNR and CDR2 is FQNEAQ (reference sequence). The germline V and J ends were trimmed by 4 bases and 6 bases, with 10 bases remaining between them. In DNA, the CDR3 is TGTGCCAGCAGCTCGGTAAACAGCAATGAGCAGTTCTTC. This gives the protein CASSSVNSNEQFF. Full variable domain (missing parts from reference TRBV7-9 and TRBJ2-1): DTGVSQNPRHKITKRGQNVTFRCDPISEHNRLYWYRQTLGQGPEFLTYFQNEAQLEKSRLLSDRFSAERPKGSFSTLEIQRTEQGDSAMYLCASSSVNSNEQFFGPGTRLTVL.

The chain uses TRBV7-9 and TRBJ2-3; a weak D match, TRBD1 (6 bases). The V and J ends lost 2 bases and 2 bases respectively, with 14 bases between them. Germline V gives CDR1 SEHNR, CDR2 FQNEAQ (reference sequence). The CDR3 sequence is 16 residues long. This CDR3 reads CASSLRSGALTDTQYF. The CDR3 bases are TGTGCCAGCAGCTTAAGGTCAGGGGCGCTCACAGATACGCAGTATTTT. The full variable domain, rest sourced from reference TRBV7-9 and TRBJ2-3, is DTGVSQNPRHKITKRGQNVTFRCDPISEHNRLYWYRQTLGQGPEFLTYFQNEAQLEKSRLLSDRFSAERPKGSFSTLEIQRTEQGDSAMYLCASSLRSGALTDTQYFGPGTRLTVL.

The genes are TRBV6-1 and TRBJ1-1; 7 nucleotides match TRBD1. Germline V gene sequence: CDR1 MNHNS, CDR2 SASEGT. The CDR3 extends over 16 amino acids. J gave up 4 bases and V 2 bases, and 10 bases lay outside the gene matches. CDR3 protein: CASSERRRGRSTEAFF. The DNA for the CDR3 is TGTGCCAGCAGTGAAAGACGAAGGGGGCGTAGCACTGAAGCTTTCTTT.

The rearrangement links TRBV7-9 to TRBJ2-1; 10 nucleotides agree with TRBD1. V was pared by 5 bases and J by 4 bases, with 5 bases of the junction left unmatched. Germline V CDR1 and CDR2: SEHNR, FQNEAQ (reference sequence). The CDR3 totals 15 residues. CDR3 sequence (DNA): TGTGCCAGCAGCCGGAGGGACAGGGGTTACAATGAGCAGTTCTTC. Protein product: CASSRRDRGYNEQFF.

V gene TRBV10-3 combines with J gene TRBJ1-4, with TRBD1 matching over 10 bases. The junction had 8 bases not matched to a gene; V was cut back by 0 bases and J by 7 bases. CDR1 and CDR2 from the germline V gene are ENHRY and SYGVKD. This CDR3 region has 17 residues. The CDR3 coding sequence is TGTGCCATCAGTGAGTCGAGGGGGGACAGGGGCCTTGAAAAACTGTTTTTT. Translating it yields CAISESRGDRGLEKLFF.

This rearrangement joins TRBV5-1 to TRBJ2-3, with 8 positions matching TRBD1. The V and J ends lost 4 bases and 0 bases, in that order; junction bases with no gene match: 4. The germline V gene encodes CDR1 SGHRS and CDR2 YFSETQ. The CDR3 runs 15 residues. The CDR3 is CASSPGQGSTDTQYF. The CDR3 DNA reads as TGCGCCAGCAGCCCCGGACAGGGTAGCACAGATACGCAGTATTTT.